The clone carrying this T cell receptor (beta chain) was found once. The data belong to a study of blood T cell repertoires in COVID-19. Original data processing: The assay estimated nucleated cells by amplifying reference gene primers. The protocol was immunoSEQ multiplex PCR, while the TCRdb copy is restricted to in-frame clones and leaves out a portion. Clonal size and the V and J genes are those of that table, whereas D and trimming came from the DNA. The repertoire holds 30,000 to 40,000 clones, with 87% as singletons. Germline CDR1 reads SGHRS; CDR2 reads YFSETQ. V was clipped by 7 bases and J by 4 bases, with 21 bases between them. CDR3 length: 15 residues.

Sequences were obtained from peripheral blood. The sequence derives from a man aged 50 to 60 with active or convalescent COVID-19. The rearrangement joins TRBV5-1 to TRBJ2-7, with a tentative D call TRBD2 (7 bases). The CDR3 nucleotides are TGCGCCAGCCATTTACAGGGATCTAGCGGATACGAGCAGTACTTC. Translated, it gives CASHLQGSSGYEQYF.